Listed here are 2 T cell receptor beta chains from one sample, sequenced in a study of brain T cells in children with intractable seizures (dated by TCRdb to the early 2020s). The method behind the library was the immunoSEQ multiplex PCR assay. TCRdb retrieved this table from immuneACCESS and kept in-frame rearrangements only. Not all clones are present; in checked studies, unresolved V genes account for under half, and no reason is known for the remainder. The sample includes a few hundred thousand clones, with over 90% observed a single time. The top ten clonotypes cover under 7% of the sample. Reading the label with the study, this specimen's time point is: blood from clinic visit 5 months post-surgery; TSC patient then seizure free. Material: peripheral blood, obtained 5 to 6 months after surgery. The receptors originated from a boy less than two years old with tuberous sclerosis and intractable seizures.

The genes are TRBV27 and TRBJ2-7; the D gene is possibly TRBD1 (6 bases). Germline-derived CDR1 and CDR2 are MNHEY and SMNVEV (reference sequence). This CDR3 is built from 16 residues. The ends were cut back, 0 bases at V and 2 bases at J, with 14 bases in the middle. In nucleotides, the CDR3 is TGTGCCAGCAGTTTATCGGTCGGGACAAGCCCCTACGAGCAGTACTTC. It translates to CASSLSVGTSPYEQYF.

The rearrangement uses TRBV15 and TRBJ2-1; a weak D match, TRBD2 (5 bases). The CDR3 extends over 15 amino acids. Trimming took off 0 bases at V and 6 bases at J, with 12 bases between the two ends. Per the germline V gene, CDR1 is LNHNV and CDR2 is YYDKDF (reference sequence). The CDR3 region has the DNA TGTGCCACCAGCAGAGAAGACGCGGGTTTCAATGAGCAGTTCTTC. Amino acids: CATSREDAGFNEQFF.